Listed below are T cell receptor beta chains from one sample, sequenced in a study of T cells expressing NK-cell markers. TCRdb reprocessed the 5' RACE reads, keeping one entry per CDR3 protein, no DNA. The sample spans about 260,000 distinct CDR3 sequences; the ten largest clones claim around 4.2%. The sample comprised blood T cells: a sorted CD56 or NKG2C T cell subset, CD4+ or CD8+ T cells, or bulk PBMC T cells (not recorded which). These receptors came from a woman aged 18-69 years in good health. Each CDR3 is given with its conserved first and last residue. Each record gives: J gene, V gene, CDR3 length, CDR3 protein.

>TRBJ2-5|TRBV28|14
CASRHDRGPETQYF
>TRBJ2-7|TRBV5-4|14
CASSVAGTGYEQYF
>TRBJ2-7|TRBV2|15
CASSEEGVEYYEQYF
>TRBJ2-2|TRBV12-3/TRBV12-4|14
CASRPGTLTGELFF
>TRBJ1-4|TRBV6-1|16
CASSVGTVRTNEKLFF
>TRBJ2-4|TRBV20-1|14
CSAREGVAKNIQYF
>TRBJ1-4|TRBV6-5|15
CASSYSCDRSEKLFF
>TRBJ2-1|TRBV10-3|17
CAISGSGGASVGNEQFF
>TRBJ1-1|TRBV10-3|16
CAISQQGGGLATEAFF
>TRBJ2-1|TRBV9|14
CASSVYGSYNEQFF
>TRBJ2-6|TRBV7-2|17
CASSLLGASSGANVLTF